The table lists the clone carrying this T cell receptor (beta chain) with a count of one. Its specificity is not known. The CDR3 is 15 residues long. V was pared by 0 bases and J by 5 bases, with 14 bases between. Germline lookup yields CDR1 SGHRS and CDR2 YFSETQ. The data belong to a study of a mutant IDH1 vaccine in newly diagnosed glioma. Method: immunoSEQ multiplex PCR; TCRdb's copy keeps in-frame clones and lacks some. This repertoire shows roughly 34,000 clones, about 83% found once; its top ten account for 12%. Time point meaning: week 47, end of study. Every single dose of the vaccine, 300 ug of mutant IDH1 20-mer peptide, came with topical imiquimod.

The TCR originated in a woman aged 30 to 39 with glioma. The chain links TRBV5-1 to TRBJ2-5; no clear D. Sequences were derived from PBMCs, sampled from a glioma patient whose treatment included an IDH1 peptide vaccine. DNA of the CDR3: TGCGCCAGCAGCTTGGACGCTGGTGGTGGGGAGACCCAGTACTTC. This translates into CASSLDAGGGETQYF.